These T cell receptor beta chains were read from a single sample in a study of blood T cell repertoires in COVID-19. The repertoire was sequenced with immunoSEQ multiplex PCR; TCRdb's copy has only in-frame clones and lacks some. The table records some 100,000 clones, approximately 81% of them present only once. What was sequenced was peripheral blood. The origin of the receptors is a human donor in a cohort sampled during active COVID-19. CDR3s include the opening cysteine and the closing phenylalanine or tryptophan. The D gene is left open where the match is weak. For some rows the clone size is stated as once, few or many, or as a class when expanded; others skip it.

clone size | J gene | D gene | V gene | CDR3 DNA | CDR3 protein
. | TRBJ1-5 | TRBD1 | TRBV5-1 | TGCGCCAGCAGCCTGGGACAGGGGGCAACGGCCCAGCATTTT | CASSLGQGATAQHF
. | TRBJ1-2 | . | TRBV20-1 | TGCAGTGCTCCGAGGTGGAATGGCTACACCTTC | CSAPRWNGYTF
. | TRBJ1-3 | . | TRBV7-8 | TGTGCCAGCAGGGCCTCTGGAAACACCATATATTTT | CASRASGNTIYF
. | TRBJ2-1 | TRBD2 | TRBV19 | TGTGCCAGTAGTATAGTGGCGGGGCTAGCGGGAGGAGATGAGCAGTTCTTC | CASSIVAGLAGGDEQFF
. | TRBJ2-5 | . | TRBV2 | TGTGCCAGCAGTGGATGGGCCCAAGAGACCCAGTACTTC | CASSGWAQETQYF
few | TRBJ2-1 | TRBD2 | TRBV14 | TGTGCCAGCATGACTAGCGGGAGTTATGAGCAGTTCTTC | CASMTSGSYEQFF
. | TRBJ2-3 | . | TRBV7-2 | TGTGCCAGCACCCTGAGAGATACGCAGTATTTT | CASTLRDTQYF
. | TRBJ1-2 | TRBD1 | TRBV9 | TGTGCCAGTACGGGAGACAGGGGGTATGGCTACACCTTC | CASTGDRGYGYTF
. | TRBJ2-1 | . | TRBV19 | TGTGCCAGTAGGTCAAGGCGGAATGAGCAGTTCTTC | CASRSRRNEQFF
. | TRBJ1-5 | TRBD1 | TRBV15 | TGTGCCATACAGGGGAGCAATCAGCCCCAGCATTTT | CAIQGSNQPQHF
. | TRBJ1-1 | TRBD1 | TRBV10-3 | TGTGCCATCAAGGGACAGGGGGGTCGTCAAACTGAAGCTTTCTTT | CAIKGQGGRQTEAFF
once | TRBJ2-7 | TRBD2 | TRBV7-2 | TGTGCCAGCAGCTTAGGATTAGCGGGGGGGCCCGCGAGCGAGCAGTACTTC | CASSLGLAGGPASEQYF
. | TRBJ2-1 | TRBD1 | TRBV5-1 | TGCGCCAGCAGCCCAATACAGGGGAATGAGCAGTTCTTC | CASSPIQGNEQFF
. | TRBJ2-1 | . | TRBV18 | TGTGCCAGCTCACCGACCGGACAGTATGGGTACAATGAGCAGTTCTTC | CASSPTGQYGYNEQFF
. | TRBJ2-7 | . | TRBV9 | TGTGCCAGCAGCCCAAATACAGTGACCTTCTACGAGCAGTACTTC | CASSPNTVTFYEQYF
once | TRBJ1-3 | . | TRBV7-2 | TGTGCCAGCAGCCCTCGGGAGCTAAACACCATATATTTT | CASSPRELNTIYF
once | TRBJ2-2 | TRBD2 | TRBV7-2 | TGTGCCAGCAGCTTGCCCTTGGGTAGCGGGAGCGGGGAGCTGTTTTTT | CASSLPLGSGSGELFF
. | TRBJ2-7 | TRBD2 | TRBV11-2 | TGTGCCAGCAGCTCCGGGACTAGCGGCTACGAGCAGTACTTC | CASSSGTSGYEQYF
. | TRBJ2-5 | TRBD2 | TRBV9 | TGTGCCAGCAGCCCCAGTAAAGGACTAGCGATAGAGACCCAGTACTTC | CASSPSKGLAIETQYF